Listed here are 11 T cell receptor beta chains from one sample, sequenced in a study of regulatory T cells in long-lasting Graves disease. Time point: newly diagnosed GD, antithyroid drugs for less than 3 months. The TCR library was prepared using RNA isolated from PBMCs. HTBI primers from iRepertoire and Arm-PCR of CDR3 regions yielded the TCR beta libraries. Each CDR3 protein is one row after TCRdb ran MiXCR on the multiplex PCR reads. Seen here are a few hundred thousand distinct CDR3 sequences, 15% to 20% observed once, and the top ten hold around 20%. These sequences were also reported in another study, on T cells in Graves' hyperthyroidism and ophthalmopathy.

This material consisted of peripheral blood mononuclear cells (PBMCs), taken at new diagnosis, from a patient treated with antithyroid drugs. The receptors stem from a woman between 18 and 29 years old with Graves disease.

This clonotype was observed a handful of times. A much larger clone lies a single base off, so this may be a read error. The DNA for the CDR3 is TGCAGTGCTAGAGACAAGGACAGGGGGCTTACAGATACGCAGTATTTT. Translation gives CSARDKDRGLTDTQYF. The V call is TRBV20-1, the J call TRBJ2-3; 11 nucleotides agree with TRBD1. Germline V gives CDR1 DFQATT, CDR2 SNEGSKA (reference sequence). Trimming removed 0 bases from V and 3 bases from J; junction bases left unmatched: 5. The CDR3 is 16 residues long.

This clonotype appeared a single time. The CDR3 DNA is TGTGGGAGCAGGCTAGCTGCCGGGGAGCTGTTTTTT. Translation: CGSRLAAGELFF. The chain couples TRBV3-1 to TRBJ2-2, with D perhaps TRBD2 (5 bases). Germline CDR1 and CDR2: LGHDT and YNNKEL (reference sequence). The CDR3 runs 12 residues.

The rearrangement uses TRBV3-1 and TRBJ2-1, with 10 bases identical to TRBD2. This CDR3 is 18 amino acids long. The V segment lost 0 bases and the J segment 7 bases; nucleotides outside the gene matches: 12. CDR1 and CDR2 from the germline V gene are LGHDT and YNNKEL (reference sequence). The CDR3 DNA follows: TGTGCCAGCAGCCAAGATAGGGCGGTAGCGGGGGGAGGTAATGAGCAGTTCTTC. It specifies CASSQDRAVAGGGNEQFF.

This clonotype came up many times. The gene calls are TRBV18 and TRBJ1-5, with D hard to call. The CDR3 is 13 amino acids. The V and J ends lost 8 bases and 4 bases respectively, with 12 bases between them. Germline lookup yields CDR1 KGHSH and CDR2 LQKENI. CDR3 protein: CASSPTLNQPQHF. As DNA, the CDR3 is TGTGCCAGCAGTCCGACTCTAAATCAGCCCCAGCATTTT. The full variable domain, rest sourced from reference TRBV18 and TRBJ1-5, is NAGVMQNPRHLVRRRGQEARLRCSPMKGHSHVYWYRQLPEEGLKFMVYLQKENIIDESGMPKERFSAEFPKEGPSILRIQQVVRGDSAAYFCASSPTLNQPQHFGDGTRLSIL.

This clonotype was seen many times. The rearrangement joins TRBV2 to TRBJ1-5; tentative D call: TRBD1 (6 bases). This CDR3 region has 12 residues. Germline loops: CDR1 SNHLY, CDR2 FYNNEI. Trimming removed 7 bases at V and 5 bases at J, with 9 bases between. DNA for the CDR3: TGTGCCAGCACACCAGGGGATCAGCCCCAGCATTTT. Protein product: CASTPGDQPQHF.

Comments on this clonotype: Possible read error: a much larger clone is one base away. The chain links TRBV2 to TRBJ1-3; D ambiguous. This CDR3 has 14 residues. Trimming shortened V by 6 bases and J by 0 bases, and 9 bases separated the two germline ends. The germline gives CDR1 SNHLY, CDR2 FYNNEI. The CDR3 spells CASRICSSGNTIYF. CDR3 DNA sequence: TGTGCCAGCAGGATATGTAGCTCTGGAAACACCATATATTTT.

This clonotype was detected ten times or more. The V gene is TRBV11-3, the J gene TRBJ2-1, with TRBD2 matching over 11 bases. The CDR3 is 17 residues long. The V segment lost 0 bases and the J segment 5 bases; nucleotides outside the gene matches: 6. Germline CDR1 and CDR2: SGHNT and YENEEA. CDR3 nucleotide sequence: TGTGCCAGCAGCTTAGATCTAGCGGGGGGTCAAAACAATGAGCAGTTCTTC. As protein: CASSLDLAGGQNNEQFF.

Remarks on this clonotype: A read error may be the cause here, since a much bigger clone is one base away. The chain carries TRBV7-6 and TRBJ2-1, with D perhaps being TRBD1 or TRBD2 (5 bases each). The germline CDR1 and CDR2 sequences are SGHVS and FNYEAQ. The CDR3 extends over 14 amino acids. CDR3 sequence (DNA): TGTGCCAGCAGCTCCCGTCTCCGGGGCAATGGGCAGTTCTTC. This gives the protein CASSSRLRGNGQFF.

This clonotype was observed at least ten times. The V and J genes are TRBV30 and TRBJ2-1; 8 bases map to TRBD2. Germline values: CDR1 GTSNPN, CDR2 SVGIG (reference sequence). The CDR3 runs to 16 residues. V was pared by 2 bases and J by 5 bases, with 11 bases of the junction left unmatched. The CDR3 spells CAWSRTSPLTNNEQFF. CDR3 DNA sequence: TGTGCCTGGAGTCGGACTAGCCCCCTAACAAACAATGAGCAGTTCTTC.

This clonotype has ten or more counts. The chain couples TRBV18 to TRBJ2-3; unclear D gene. From germline, CDR1 is KGHSH and CDR2 LQKENI. V dropped 0 bases and J dropped 6 bases, with 10 bases sitting between them. This CDR3 has 14 residues. DNA of the CDR3: TGTGCCAGCTCACCACCGGCCGCCCCGGATACGCAGTATTTT. This gives the protein CASSPPAAPDTQYF.

This clonotype was detected a few times. The V call is TRBV20-1, the J call TRBJ1-6; D unresolved. The germline CDR1 and CDR2 sequences are DFQATT and SNEGSKA (reference sequence). Trimming removed 1 base from V and 7 bases from J, with 8 bases in between. The CDR3 has 13 residues. Here the CDR3 reads CSARVTDNSPLHF. The CDR3 DNA sequence: TGCAGTGCTAGAGTTACGGACAATTCACCCCTCCACTTT.